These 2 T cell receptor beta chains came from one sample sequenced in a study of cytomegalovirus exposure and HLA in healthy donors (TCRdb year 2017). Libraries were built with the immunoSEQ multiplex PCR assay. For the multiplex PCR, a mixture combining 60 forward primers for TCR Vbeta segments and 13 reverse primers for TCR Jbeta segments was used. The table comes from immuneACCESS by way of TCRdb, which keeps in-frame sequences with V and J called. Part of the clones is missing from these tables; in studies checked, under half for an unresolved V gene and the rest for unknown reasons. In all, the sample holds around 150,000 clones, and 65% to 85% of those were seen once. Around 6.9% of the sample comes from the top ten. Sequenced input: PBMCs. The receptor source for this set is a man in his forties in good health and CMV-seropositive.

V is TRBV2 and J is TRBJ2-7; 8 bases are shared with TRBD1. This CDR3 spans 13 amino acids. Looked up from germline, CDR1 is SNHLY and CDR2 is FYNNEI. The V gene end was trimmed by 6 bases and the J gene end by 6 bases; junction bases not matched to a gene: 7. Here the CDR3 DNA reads TGTGCCAGCAGGGAGACAGGGGTCTCCGAGCAGTACTTC. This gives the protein CASRETGVSEQYF.

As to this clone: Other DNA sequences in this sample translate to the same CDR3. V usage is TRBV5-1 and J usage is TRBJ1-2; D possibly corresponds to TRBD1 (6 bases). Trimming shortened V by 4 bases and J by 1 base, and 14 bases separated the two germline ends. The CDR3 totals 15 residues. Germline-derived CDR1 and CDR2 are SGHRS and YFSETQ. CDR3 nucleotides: TGCGCCAGCAGCCTGGGGGGGCAGAATAACTATGGCTACACCTTC. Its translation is CASSLGGQNNYGYTF.